This TCR beta chain was observed in a study of T cell repertoires in cytomegalovirus infection. Background on the study: Public signatures in TCR beta pointed to CMV infection and matching HLA type.

Each CDR3 protein gets one entry after TCRdb re-called the reads with MiXCR. The table shows a few hundred thousand distinct CDR3 sequences, with approximately 13% occurring only once. The study, taken as a whole, reports: There were carriers of CMV plus the relevant HLA, and cumulative public TCR beta family frequency identified them. CMV-specific HLA-C-restricted TCR beta clonotypes dominated the ex vivo response.

This clonotype has a count of ten or more. The antigen remains undetermined. The source is a human donor in good health (CMV status not recorded). Some clones in this sample may be carry-over from other donors' samples. The sample was PBMCs.

The CDR3 DNA sequence: TGTGCCAGCAGTTTCGGGTCATGGCTAGGCATTCAGTACTTC. The encoded protein is CASSFGSWLGIQYF. The V and J genes are TRBV28 and TRBJ2-4; no reliable D call. Germline loops: CDR1 MDHEN, CDR2 SYDVKM. CDR3 size: 14 residues. V lost 3 bases and J lost 9, with 15 bases in between.